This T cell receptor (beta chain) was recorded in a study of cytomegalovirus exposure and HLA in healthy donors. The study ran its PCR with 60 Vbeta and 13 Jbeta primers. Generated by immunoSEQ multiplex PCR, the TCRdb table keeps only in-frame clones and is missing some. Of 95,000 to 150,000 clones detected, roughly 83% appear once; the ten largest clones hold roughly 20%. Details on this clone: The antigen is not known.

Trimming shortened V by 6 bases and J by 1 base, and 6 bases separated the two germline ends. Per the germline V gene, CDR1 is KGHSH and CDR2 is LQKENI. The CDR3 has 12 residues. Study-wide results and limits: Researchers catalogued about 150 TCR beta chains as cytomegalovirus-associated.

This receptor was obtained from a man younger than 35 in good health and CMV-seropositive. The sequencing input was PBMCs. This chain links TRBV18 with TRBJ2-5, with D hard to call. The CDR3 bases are TGTGCCAGCTCTCCTTCCCAAGAGACCCAGTACTTC. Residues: CASSPSQETQYF. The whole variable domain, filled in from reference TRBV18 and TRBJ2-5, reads NAGVMQNPRHLVRRRGQEARLRCSPMKGHSHVYWYRQLPEEGLKFMVYLQKENIIDESGMPKERFSAEFPKEGPSILRIQQVVRGDSAAYFCASSPSQETQYFGPGTRLLVL.